This entry features one T cell receptor (beta chain) sequence. Its specificity is not known. Pools of viral peptides were used by the ViraFEST assay to expand antigen-specific CD4+ T cells ahead of sequencing. Subsequent to approximately 11 days of culture, CD4+ T cells were isolated. Participants completed two doses of the BNT162b2 or mRNA-1273 vaccine. The vaccine recipients had no prior SARS-CoV-2 infection, with negative nucleocapsid antibodies. Cultivation was performed at a few million PBMC per well with roughly 10 IU/ml IL-2 and about 10 ug/ml peptides added. Using immunoSEQ multiplex PCR, the repertoire was profiled, and TCRdb retains in-frame clones only, with some absent. The sample consists of approximately 25,000 clones, 83% of them appearing once. This sample was taken from a study of vaccination effects on CD4 cells after COVID-19. Study-wide results and caveats: Only 1 of 255 vaccine-induced clones from healthy vaccinees cross-reacted with common cold coronaviruses.

The CDR3 covers 13 residues. V lost 3 bases and J lost 9, with 9 bases in between. The chain is built from TRBV12-3 or TRBV12-4 and TRBJ1-6; D is possibly TRBD1 (5 bases). The sample was CD4+ T cells from PBMCs cultured with HCoV-NL63 spike peptides, taken after COVID-19 vaccination. The receptor's source is a human donor who received a COVID-19 vaccine. Some clones in this sample may be carry-over from other donors' samples. The CDR3 here is CASSFGGGSPLHF. DNA of the CDR3: TGTGCCAGCAGTTTTGGGGGAGGTTCACCCCTCCACTTT.